This entry lists 8 T cell receptor beta chains sequenced from one sample in a study of low-dose radiotherapy and immunotherapy resistance in tumors (dated 2022 in TCRdb). According to the study, the label for this sample's time point signals: before trial treatment. The instrument given in TCRdb is Illumina HiSeq 2500. To make first-strand cDNA, Superscript III was used along with a set of TRAV- and TRBV-specific primers so that both the TCRalpha and TCRbeta chains were covered. TCRs were amplified for 20 PCR cycles with Phusion, using a constant-region primer paired with the adapter attached to the V primers. TCRdb handled the public reads itself, with Q25 trimming in fastp and clone calling in MiXCR, and kept productive beta chains. All rows with the same CDR3 protein become a single entry with the most common DNA and genes. The sample has 60,000 to 75,000 distinct CDR3 sequences on record, about 30% of them singletons. Of the sample, 5.5% to 8% is held by the ten largest clones.

This material consisted of PBMCs, taken before treatment. These receptors all stem from a male donor with rectosigmoid adenocarcinoma.

The chain combines TRBV5-8 with TRBJ2-1; 8 bases align to TRBD1. Trimming cost V 4 bases and J 2 bases; bases outside gene matches: 8. CDR3 size: 16 residues. CDR1 is SGHTS and CDR2 is YDEGEE in the germline V gene. CDR3 DNA: TGTGCCAGCAGCCCACGGACAGGGAGAACCTACAATGAGCAGTTCTTC. Encoded protein: CASSPRTGRTYNEQFF. Looking up the rest from reference TRBV5-8 and TRBJ2-1 gives the full variable domain: EAGVTQSPTHLIKTRGQQATLRCSPISGHTSVYWYQQALGLGLQFLLWYDEGEERNRGNFPPRFSGRQFPNYSSELNVNALELEDSALYLCASSPRTGRTYNEQFFGPGTRLTVL.

Many counts were recorded for this clonotype. The chain is built from TRBV19 and TRBJ2-7; unclear D gene. The CDR3 consists of 12 residues. Between the trimmed V and J ends, which lost 1 base and 6 bases, there was a span of 7 bases. The germline CDR1 and CDR2 sequences are LNHDA and SQIVND (reference sequence). CDR3 in DNA: TGTGCCAGTAGTATAGGGGGATCCGAGCAGTACTTC. Protein: CASSIGGSEQYF. The full variable domain, with the rest looked up from reference TRBV19 and TRBJ2-7, is DGGITQSPKYLFRKEGQNVTLSCEQNLNHDAMYWYRQDPGQGLRLIYYSQIVNDFQKGDIAEGYSVSREKKESFPLTVTSAQKNPTAFYLCASSIGGSEQYFGPGTRLTVT.

In its sample, this clonotype was seen many times. The rearrangement joins TRBV2 to TRBJ2-6; D unclear. The V and J ends lost 6 bases and 7 bases respectively, with 7 bases between them. Per the germline V gene, CDR1 is SNHLY and CDR2 is FYNNEI. This CDR3 contains 12 residues. CDR3 nucleotide sequence: TGTGCCAGCAGCGCCGGTGCCAACGTCCTGACTTTC. Translating gives CASSAGANVLTF.

This clonotype has ten or more counts. This chain uses TRBV6-1 with TRBJ2-2, with TRBD1 matching over 7 bases. This CDR3 is built from 14 residues. V was pared by 7 bases and J by 3 bases, with 5 bases of the junction left unmatched. Germline CDR1 MNHNS, CDR2 SASEGT. The CDR3 protein is CASKGTAHTGELFF. DNA for the CDR3: TGTGCCAGCAAAGGGACAGCCCACACCGGGGAGCTGTTTTTT.

This clonotype was detected ten times or more. The chain links TRBV7-9 to TRBJ2-3; D is perhaps TRBD1 or TRBD2 (6 bases each). Germline assignment: CDR1 SEHNR and CDR2 FQNEAQ (reference sequence). This CDR3 is built from 14 residues. With 5 bases removed from V and 5 bases from J, the gap between germline ends came to 14 bases. The CDR3 region has the DNA TGTGCCAGCAGCCCTTGGGGGGCCAGAGATACGCAGTATTTT. Protein sequence: CASSPWGARDTQYF.

V gene TRBV7-2 combines with J gene TRBJ2-7; 8 bases agree with TRBD2. This CDR3 comprises 15 residues. In germline, CDR1 is SGHTA, CDR2 FQGNSA. V lost 4 bases, J lost 2 bases, and 7 bases stayed unmatched. CDR3 residues: CASSWDSGVTYEQYF. CDR3 DNA: TGTGCCAGCAGCTGGGATAGCGGGGTTACCTACGAGCAGTACTTC.

This sequence joins TRBV5-1 and TRBJ2-1; D is undetermined. From germline, CDR1 is SGHRS and CDR2 YFSETQ. Deletions cut 0 bases from V and 10 bases from J, with 11 bases between. The CDR3 loop spans 13 amino acids. The chain's CDR3 is CASSLGRVEEQFF. CDR3 nucleotide sequence: TGCGCCAGCAGCTTGGGTCGAGTTGAGGAGCAGTTCTTC. Drawing the rest from reference TRBV5-1 and TRBJ2-1, the complete variable domain is KAGVTQTPRYLIKTRGQQVTLSCSPISGHRSVSWYQQTPGQGLQFLFEYFSETQRNKGNFPGRFSGRQFSNSRSEMNVSTLELGDSALYLCASSLGRVEEQFFGPGTRLTVL.

The genes are TRBV28 and TRBJ2-7, with 8 positions matching TRBD1. Germline trimming cut 5 bases from V and 7 bases from J; bases unmatched to any gene: 13. The CDR3 has 15 residues. Germline V gene sequence: CDR1 MDHEN, CDR2 SYDVKM. The CDR3 DNA reads TGTGCCAGCAGTCATAACTCGGGACAGGCAGGGGAGCAGTACTTC. As protein: CASSHNSGQAGEQYF.